This T cell receptor (beta chain) was captured by sequencing in a study of Tregs in tolerant kidney transplant recipients. Clones were read by immunoSEQ multiplex PCR, and TCRdb kept only the in-frame ones, dropping some. The data show around 77,000 clones, 95% to 98% seen once. This sequence originates from a human donor who received a combined kidney and bone marrow transplant. This specimen was CD4+ T cells from blood, taken before the transplant.

The DNA of the CDR3 is TGTGCCAGCAGTACGACAGGGGACTCACCCCTCCACTTT. This translates into CASSTTGDSPLHF. This rearrangement joins TRBV6-6 to TRBJ1-6, with 8 positions matching TRBD1. CDR3 length equals 13 residues. CDR1 is MNHNY, CDR2 SVGAGI, per germline (reference sequence). The junction had 4 bases not matched to a gene; V was cut back by 5 bases and J by 10 bases.